This record covers a single T cell receptor (beta chain). The data stem from a study of blood T cell repertoires in COVID-19. The overall study: The United States, Italy and Spain were the sources of the acute and convalescent COVID-19 samples. T cells, B-cell-depleted T cells, or PBMCs supplied cDNA or gDNA.

The CDR3 loop spans 19 amino acids. The V and J ends lost 1 base and 0 bases, in that order; junction bases with no gene match: 8. CDR1 and CDR2 (germline): SGHTA, FQGNSA. As originally analysed: Using reference gene primer amplification, nucleated cell counts were estimated. Sequencing used immunoSEQ multiplex PCR; TCRdb keeps in-frame clones, though not all of them. V and J calls and clone size are given by that table; D and trimming were obtained from the DNA. The sample has about 110,000 clones, approximately 80% seen once. The TCR was taken from an older woman with acute or convalescent COVID-19. The specimen sequenced was peripheral blood. The chain employs TRBV7-2 and TRBJ2-1, with 11 nucleotides matching TRBD2. The CDR3 bases are TGTGCCAGCAGCTTAGTTGCTAGCGGGGGGTCGAGCTCCTACAATGAGCAGTTCTTC. Translation gives CASSLVASGGSSSYNEQFF.